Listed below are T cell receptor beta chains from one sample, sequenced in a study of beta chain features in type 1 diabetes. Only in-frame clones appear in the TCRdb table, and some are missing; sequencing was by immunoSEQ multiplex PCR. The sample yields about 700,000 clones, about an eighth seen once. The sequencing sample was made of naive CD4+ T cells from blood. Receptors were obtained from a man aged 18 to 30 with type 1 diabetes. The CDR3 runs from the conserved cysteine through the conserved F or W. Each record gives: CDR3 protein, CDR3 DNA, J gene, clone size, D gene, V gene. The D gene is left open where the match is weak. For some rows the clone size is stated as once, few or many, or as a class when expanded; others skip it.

CDR3: CASRLTGPYGYTF
DNA: TGCGCCAGCAGGTTGACAGGGCCCTATGGCTACACCTTC
J: TRBJ1-2
size: .
D: TRBD1
V: TRBV5-1

CDR3: CASSFSYTATSYQETQYF
DNA: TGTGCCAGCAGTTTTAGTTATACAGCCACCTCGTACCAAGAGACCCAGTACTTC
J: TRBJ2-5
size: .
D: .
V: TRBV28

CDR3: CASSLTENTEAFF
DNA: TGCGCCAGCAGCCTAACAGAGAACACTGAAGCTTTCTTT
J: TRBJ1-1
size: few
D: .
V: TRBV5-1

CDR3: CACLGVGGSPLHF
DNA: TGTGCCTGCCTGGGGGTAGGGGGTTCACCCCTCCACTTT
J: TRBJ1-6
size: .
D: .
V: TRBV30

CDR3: CAWSVQNGGYEQYF
DNA: TGTGCCTGGAGTGTACAAAACGGCGGTTACGAGCAGTACTTC
J: TRBJ2-7
size: .
D: .
V: TRBV30

CDR3: CASSEGGLAYEQYF
DNA: TGTGCCAGCAGTGAGGGGGGACTAGCTTACGAGCAGTACTTC
J: TRBJ2-7
size: .
D: TRBD2
V: TRBV2

CDR3: CSVWGDRGKGGIYGYTF
DNA: TGCAGCGTTTGGGGGGACAGGGGTAAAGGCGGAATCTATGGCTACACCTTC
J: TRBJ1-2
size: few
D: TRBD1
V: TRBV29-1

CDR3: CASSLNLDDTQYF
DNA: TGTGCCAGCAGCTTGAATCTAGACGATACGCAGTATTTT
J: TRBJ2-3
size: few
D: .
V: TRBV7-9

CDR3: CASSLGENTEAFF
DNA: TGTGCCAGCAGTTTAGGCGAGAACACTGAAGCTTTCTTT
J: TRBJ1-1
size: few
D: .
V: TRBV28

CDR3: CASSISGNYGYTF
DNA: TGTGCCAGTAGTATATCAGGGAACTATGGCTACACCTTC
J: TRBJ1-2
size: .
D: .
V: TRBV19

CDR3: CASSGQAREKLFF
DNA: TGTGCCAGCAGTGGCCAGGCCCGGGAAAAACTGTTTTTT
J: TRBJ1-4
size: few
D: .
V: TRBV27

CDR3: CASSRTGPSNYGYTF
DNA: TGTGCCAGCAGTCGCACCGGGCCTTCTAACTATGGCTACACCTTC
J: TRBJ1-2
size: few
D: .
V: TRBV6-5

CDR3: CASTMGGGSEKLFF
DNA: TGTGCCAGCACTATGGGAGGGGGTTCTGAAAAACTGTTTTTT
J: TRBJ1-4
size: .
D: .
V: TRBV6-5

CDR3: CAWSVEGNEQFF
DNA: TGTGCCTGGAGTGTAGAGGGGAATGAGCAGTTCTTC
J: TRBJ2-1
size: .
D: .
V: TRBV30

CDR3: CSDVQGYGYTF
DNA: TGCAGCGACGTACAGGGTTATGGCTACACCTTC
J: TRBJ1-2
size: few
D: .
V: TRBV29-1

CDR3: CASSPHKGGPDGYTF
DNA: TGCGCCAGCAGCCCCCACAAGGGCGGCCCCGATGGCTACACCTTC
J: TRBJ1-2
size: .
D: .
V: TRBV5-1

CDR3: CAWSGAPQVDNSPLHF
DNA: TGTGCCTGGAGTGGGGCCCCCCAGGTGGATAATTCACCCCTCCACTTT
J: TRBJ1-6
size: .
D: .
V: TRBV30

CDR3: CASSHLRDAETQYF
DNA: TGTGCCAGCAGCCACCTCCGGGACGCAGAGACCCAGTACTTC
J: TRBJ2-5
size: .
D: .
V: TRBV4-2

CDR3: CASSLVPWEAEAFF
DNA: TGTGCCAGCAGCTTAGTCCCCTGGGAGGCTGAAGCTTTCTTT
J: TRBJ1-1
size: .
D: .
V: TRBV13

CDR3: CASSPRRGGTDTQYF
DNA: TGTGCCAGCAGCCCTCGTCGGGGGGGCACAGATACGCAGTATTTT
J: TRBJ2-3
size: .
D: TRBD2
V: TRBV7-2

CDR3: CAWTPPATNEKLFF
DNA: TGTGCCTGGACTCCACCAGCAACTAATGAAAAACTGTTTTTT
J: TRBJ1-4
size: few
D: .
V: TRBV30

CDR3: CASSLLGDTSYTF
DNA: TGTGCCAGCAGTTTATTGGGGGATACAAGCTACACCTTC
J: TRBJ1-2
size: .
D: .
V: TRBV28

CDR3: CASSRQGLGNNQPQHF
DNA: TGTGCCAGCAGCAGACAGGGACTCGGAAACAATCAGCCCCAGCATTTT
J: TRBJ1-5
size: .
D: TRBD1
V: TRBV7-2

CDR3: CAWALSRVWDRTYEQYF
DNA: TGTGCCTGGGCTCTAAGTCGAGTTTGGGACAGGACATACGAGCAGTACTTC
J: TRBJ2-7
size: .
D: TRBD1
V: TRBV30

CDR3: CASSPSRGLGSPLHF
DNA: TGTGCCAGCAGTCCCAGCCGGGGACTGGGTTCACCCCTCCACTTT
J: TRBJ1-6
size: once
D: .
V: TRBV27

CDR3: CASSDRQGSSYEQYF
DNA: TGTGCCAGCAGTGATAGACAGGGATCCTCCTACGAGCAGTACTTC
J: TRBJ2-7
size: .
D: TRBD1
V: TRBV6-1

CDR3: CAWSVLGYEQYF
DNA: TGTGCCTGGAGTGTTTTGGGCTACGAGCAGTACTTC
J: TRBJ2-7
size: .
D: .
V: TRBV30

CDR3: CSVLAGSTDTQYF
DNA: TGCAGCGTACTAGCGGGGAGCACAGATACGCAGTATTTT
J: TRBJ2-3
size: few
D: TRBD2
V: TRBV29-1

CDR3: CASSVMGETQYF
DNA: TGTGCCAGCAGCGTCATGGGCGAGACCCAGTACTTC
J: TRBJ2-5
size: .
D: .
V: TRBV9

CDR3: CASSEMGGRRTEAFF
DNA: TGTGCCAGCAGTGAAATGGGGGGCAGAAGGACTGAAGCTTTCTTT
J: TRBJ1-1
size: few
D: .
V: TRBV2

CDR3: CSVGEYYGYTF
DNA: TGCAGCGTAGGGGAATACTATGGCTACACCTTC
J: TRBJ1-2
size: few
D: .
V: TRBV29-1

CDR3: CASSSFAGNTEAFF
DNA: TGTGCCAGCTCGAGTTTCGCGGGGAACACTGAAGCTTTCTTT
J: TRBJ1-1
size: .
D: .
V: TRBV9

CDR3: CASSGGHRGYLNTEAFF
DNA: TGTGCCAGCAGCGGGGGGCACAGGGGCTATCTGAACACTGAAGCTTTCTTT
J: TRBJ1-1
size: few
D: TRBD1
V: TRBV9

CDR3: CASSEGVLGEQFF
DNA: TGTGCCAGCAGCGAGGGGGTCCTAGGTGAGCAGTTCTTC
J: TRBJ2-1
size: few
D: .
V: TRBV9

CDR3: CAWSGEGLWKLFF
DNA: TGTGCCTGGAGTGGGGAGGGGCTTTGGAAACTGTTTTTT
J: TRBJ1-4
size: few
D: .
V: TRBV30

CDR3: CASSFGHSRGLEQYF
DNA: TGTGCCAGCAGTTTCGGACACTCCAGAGGGCTCGAGCAGTACTTC
J: TRBJ2-7
size: few
D: .
V: TRBV28

CDR3: CASSLGDQPQHF
DNA: TGTGCCAGCTCACTTGGTGATCAGCCCCAGCATTTT
J: TRBJ1-5
size: .
D: .
V: TRBV18

CDR3: CASSLGRVETQYF
DNA: TGTGCCAGCAGCTTGGGACGAGTCGAGACCCAGTACTTC
J: TRBJ2-5
size: .
D: .
V: TRBV7-6

CDR3: CASSPGLAGGPSKNIQYF
DNA: TGCGCCAGCAGCCCTGGACTAGCGGGGGGGCCAAGCAAAAACATTCAGTACTTC
J: TRBJ2-4
size: .
D: TRBD2
V: TRBV4-1

CDR3: CASSFGQVLSYNEQFF
DNA: TGCGCCAGCAGCTTTGGGCAGGTTCTCTCCTACAATGAGCAGTTCTTC
J: TRBJ2-1
size: few
D: .
V: TRBV5-1

CDR3: CASSEYGTGGGYTF
DNA: TGTGCCAGCAGTGAATATGGGACAGGGGGAGGCTACACCTTC
J: TRBJ1-2
size: .
D: TRBD1
V: TRBV25-1

CDR3: CASSADTYQPQHF
DNA: TGTGCCAGCAGCGCGGACACCTATCAGCCCCAGCATTTT
J: TRBJ1-5
size: .
D: .
V: TRBV2

CDR3: CASTTPGQRDGYTF
DNA: TGTGCCAGCACGACACCTGGACAGCGCGATGGCTACACCTTC
J: TRBJ1-2
size: .
D: .
V: TRBV28